Listed here is a single T cell receptor beta chain. The target antigen is unknown. A single record per CDR3 protein comes from TCRdb applying MiXCR to the reads. In the table there are approximately 730,000 distinct CDR3 sequences, about 28% of which are singletons. In germline, CDR1 is MRHNA, CDR2 SNTAGT. The ends lost 2 bases at V and 1 base at J; junction bases unmatched: 3. CDR3 length: 15 amino acids. The source of the sample is a study of T cell repertoires in cytomegalovirus infection. Study details: The study used recently identified HLA-C-restricted and well-studied HLA-B-restricted CMV epitopes. CMV infection plus the matching HLA type was flagged by public TCR beta signatures.

Study findings and constraints: Cumulative frequency (of public TCR beta family members) identified carriers of CMV plus the relevant HLA. HLA-C-restricted CMV clonotypes gave the most frequent clonotype in two of eight donors.

This receptor was identified in a human donor in good health (CMV status not recorded). Some clones in this sample may be carry-over from other donors' samples. The source material was cultured CD8+ T cells from PBMCs, sampled from culture after CMV antigen stimulation. The chain joins TRBV6-4 to TRBJ2-3, with TRBD2 identical over 7 bases. The CDR3 region has the DNA TGTGCCAGCAGTGACATGAGCGGGGGCACAGATACGCAGTATTTT. Its protein product is CASSDMSGGTDTQYF.